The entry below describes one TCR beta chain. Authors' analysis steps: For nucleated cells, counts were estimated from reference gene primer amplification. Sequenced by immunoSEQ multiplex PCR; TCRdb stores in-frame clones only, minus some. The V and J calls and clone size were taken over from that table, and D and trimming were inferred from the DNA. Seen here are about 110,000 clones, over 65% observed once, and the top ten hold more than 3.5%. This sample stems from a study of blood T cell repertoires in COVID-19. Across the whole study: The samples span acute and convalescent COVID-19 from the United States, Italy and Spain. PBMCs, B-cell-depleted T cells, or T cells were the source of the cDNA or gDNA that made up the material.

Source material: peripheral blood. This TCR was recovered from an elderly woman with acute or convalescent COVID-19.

In DNA, the CDR3 is TGCGCCAGCAGCCGGGACTCAGATTACAATGAGCAGTTCTTC. Amino acid sequence: CASSRDSDYNEQFF. V is TRBV5-1 and J is TRBJ2-1; maybe TRBD2 (6 bases). The CDR3 length is 14 residues. V lost 4 bases and J 4 bases, leaving 12 bases between the germline ends. Looked up from germline, CDR1 is SGHRS and CDR2 is YFSETQ.